This T cell receptor beta chain was identified in a study of control samples from healthy donors and cancer patients. Libraries were prepared by immunoSEQ multiplex PCR; TCRdb keeps only in-frame clonotypes and omits some of them. Here the sample spans about 140,000 clones, approximately 90% being singletons. The germline CDR1 and CDR2 sequences are SGHNT and YYREEE (reference sequence). The CDR3 totals 12 residues. The J segment lost 8 bases and the V segment lost 4 bases, leaving 2 bases of the junction unmatched. The sequenced sample was blood. The sequence derives from a woman in her thirties in good health. The J gene is TRBJ1-3, the V gene TRBV5-4; TRBD1 aligns across 8 bases. The CDR3 sequence is CASSVQGDTIYF. CDR3 DNA sequence: TGTGCCAGCAGCGTACAGGGGGACACCATATATTTT.